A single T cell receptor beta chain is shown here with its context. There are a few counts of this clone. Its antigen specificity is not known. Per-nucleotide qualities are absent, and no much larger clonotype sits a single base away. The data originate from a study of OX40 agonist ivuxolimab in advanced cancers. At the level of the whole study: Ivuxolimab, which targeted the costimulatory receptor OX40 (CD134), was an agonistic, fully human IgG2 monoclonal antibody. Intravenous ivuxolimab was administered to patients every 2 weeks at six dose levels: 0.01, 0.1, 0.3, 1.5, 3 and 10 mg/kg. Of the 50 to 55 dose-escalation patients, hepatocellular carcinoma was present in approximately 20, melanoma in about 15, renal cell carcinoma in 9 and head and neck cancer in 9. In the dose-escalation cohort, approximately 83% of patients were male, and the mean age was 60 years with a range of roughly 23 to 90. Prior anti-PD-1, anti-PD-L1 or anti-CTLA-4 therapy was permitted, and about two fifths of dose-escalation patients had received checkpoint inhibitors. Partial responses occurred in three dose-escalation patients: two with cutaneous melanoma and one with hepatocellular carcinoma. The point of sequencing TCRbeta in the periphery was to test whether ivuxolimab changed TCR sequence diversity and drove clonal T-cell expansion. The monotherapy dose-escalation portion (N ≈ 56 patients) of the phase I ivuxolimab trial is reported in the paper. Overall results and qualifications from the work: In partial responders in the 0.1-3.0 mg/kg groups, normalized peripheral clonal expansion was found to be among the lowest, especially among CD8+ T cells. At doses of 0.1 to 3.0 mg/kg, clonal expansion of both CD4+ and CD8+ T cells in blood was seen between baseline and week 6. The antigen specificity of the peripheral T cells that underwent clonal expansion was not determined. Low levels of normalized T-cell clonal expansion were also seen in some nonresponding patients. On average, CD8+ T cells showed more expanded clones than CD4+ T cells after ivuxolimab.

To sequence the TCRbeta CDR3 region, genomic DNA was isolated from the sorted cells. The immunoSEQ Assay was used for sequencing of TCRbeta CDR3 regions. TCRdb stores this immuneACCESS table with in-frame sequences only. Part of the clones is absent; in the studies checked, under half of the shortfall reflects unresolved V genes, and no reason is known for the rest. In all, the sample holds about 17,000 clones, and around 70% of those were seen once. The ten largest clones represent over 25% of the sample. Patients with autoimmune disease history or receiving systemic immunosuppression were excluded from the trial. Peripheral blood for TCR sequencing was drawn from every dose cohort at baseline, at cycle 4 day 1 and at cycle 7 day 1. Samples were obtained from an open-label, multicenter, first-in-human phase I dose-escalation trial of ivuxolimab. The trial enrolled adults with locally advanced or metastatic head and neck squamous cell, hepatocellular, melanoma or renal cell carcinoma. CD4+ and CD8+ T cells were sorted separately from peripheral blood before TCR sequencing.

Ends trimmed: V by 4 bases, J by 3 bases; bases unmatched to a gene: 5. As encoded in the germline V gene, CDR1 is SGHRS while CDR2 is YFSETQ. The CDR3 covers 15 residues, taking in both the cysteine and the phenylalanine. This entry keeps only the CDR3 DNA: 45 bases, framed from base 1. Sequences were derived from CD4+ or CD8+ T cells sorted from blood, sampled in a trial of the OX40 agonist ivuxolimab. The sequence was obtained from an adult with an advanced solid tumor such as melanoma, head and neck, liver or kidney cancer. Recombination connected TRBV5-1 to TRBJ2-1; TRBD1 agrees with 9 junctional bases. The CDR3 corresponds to CASSQGQGVYNEQFF. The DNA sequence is TGCGCCAGCAGCCAGGGACAGGGCGTCTACAATGAGCAGTTCTTC.